This T cell receptor beta chain was captured in a study of T cell changes during pregnancy in multiple sclerosis. Germline V gene lookup returns CDR1 SEHNR and CDR2 FQNEAQ (reference sequence). Trimming pared 5 bases from V and 4 bases from J, leaving 17 bases between. CDR3 size: 15 residues. Libraries were prepared by immunoSEQ multiplex PCR; TCRdb keeps only in-frame clonotypes and omits some of them. Of 60,000 to 65,000 clones in the sample, roughly 90% were seen once. The sample in question was peripheral blood, obtained in the second trimester of pregnancy. The TCR originated in a female donor in good health, enrolled as a control in a pregnancy study. The V and J genes are TRBV7-9 and TRBJ2-5; perhaps TRBD1 as D (7 bases). For the CDR3, the DNA is TGTGCCAGCAGCCTCGACAGGGAGGAGGGAGAGACCCAGTACTTC. The encoded protein is CASSLDREEGETQYF.